These 2 T cell receptor beta chains came from one sample sequenced in a study of blood T cells in healthy people across ages (dated by TCRdb to the mid-2010s). The library was built by means of 5' RACE. The run used an Illumina HiSeq 2500. A second roughly 6 to 11 cycle PCR used a sample-barcoded 5' primer and a J-beta primer mix. TCRdb reprocessing: public reads trimmed at Q25 with fastp, clones called with MiXCR, in-frame beta chains kept. Each CDR3 protein appears once, grouped with its most common genes and DNA. Present in this sample are around 1,700,000 distinct CDR3 sequences, roughly 27% of which were seen just once. The top ten clonotypes cover over 7% of the sample. Sequencing was carried out using blood. These receptors were taken from a woman aged 25 to 39 in good health.

The rearrangement joins TRBV9 to TRBJ2-3; D gene ambiguous. V lost 3 bases to trimming and J lost 1 base, with 9 bases between them. Germline-derived CDR1 and CDR2 are SGDLS and YYNGEE. The CDR3 has 14 amino acids. The CDR3 spells CASSENWGTDTQYF. The DNA for the CDR3 is TGTGCCAGCAGCGAGAACTGGGGCACAGATACGCAGTATTTT.

J is TRBJ2-2 and V is TRBV7-3, with 8 bases aligning to TRBD1. CDR3 length: 17 residues. The V gene's germline CDR1 is SGHTA and CDR2 FQGTGA. The junction had 8 bases not matched to a gene; V was cut back by 1 base and J by 4 bases. CDR3 loop: CASSLNRDRGRTGELFF. The CDR3 region has the DNA TGTGCCAGCAGCTTAAATCGTGACAGGGGACGCACCGGGGAGCTGTTTTTT.